This T cell receptor beta chain appears in the sequencing data of a study of beta chain features in type 1 diabetes. Germline-derived CDR1 and CDR2 are ENHRY and SYGVKD. V lost 2 bases and J 7 bases, leaving 9 bases between the germline ends. The CDR3 runs to 12 residues. Reverse transcribing all isolated RNA meant expressed TCRB transcripts were sequenced. The data were produced by immunoSEQ multiplex PCR, yet TCRdb's version contains in-frame clones alone and is incomplete. Of 430,000 or so clones listed, over 9.5% are singletons. This TCR came from a woman under 30 in good health. The sequencing sample was made of naive CD4+ T cells from blood. The chain joins TRBV10-3 to TRBJ2-7, with no clear D. DNA for the CDR3: TGTGCCATCAGTGAGAGTCCCGGGGAGCAGTACGTC. Amino acid sequence: CAISESPGEQYV.